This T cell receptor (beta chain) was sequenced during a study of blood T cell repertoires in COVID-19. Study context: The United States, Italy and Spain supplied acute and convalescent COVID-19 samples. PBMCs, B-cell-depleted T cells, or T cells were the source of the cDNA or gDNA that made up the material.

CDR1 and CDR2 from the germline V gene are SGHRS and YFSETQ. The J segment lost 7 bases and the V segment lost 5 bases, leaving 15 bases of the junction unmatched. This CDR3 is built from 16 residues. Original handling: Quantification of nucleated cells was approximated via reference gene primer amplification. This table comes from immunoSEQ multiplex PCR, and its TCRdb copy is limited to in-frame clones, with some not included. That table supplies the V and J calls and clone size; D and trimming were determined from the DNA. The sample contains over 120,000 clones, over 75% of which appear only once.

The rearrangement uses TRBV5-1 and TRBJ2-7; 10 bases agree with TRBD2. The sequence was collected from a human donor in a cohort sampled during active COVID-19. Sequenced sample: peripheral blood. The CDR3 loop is CASSQPASGGLGEQYF. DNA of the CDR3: TGCGCCAGCAGTCAACCTGCTAGCGGGGGACTCGGGGAGCAGTACTTC.